The source of this T cell receptor beta chain is a study of shared clonotypes between healthy human individuals. Terminally differentiated effector memory CD45RA+ cells were left out of the naive CD8 fraction, which was CD45RO-negative and positively selected for CCR7. Unmatched junction bases numbered 1, after V lost 4 bases and J lost 0 bases. The CDR3 has 14 residues. Looked up from germline, CDR1 is MNHEY and CDR2 is SMNVEV (reference sequence). Comments on this clone: Distinct nucleotide sequences in the sample also encode this CDR3.

Clones were sequenced by immunoSEQ multiplex PCR, and TCRdb holds only the in-frame ones, with some missing. Of 550,000 to 750,000 clones listed, 90% to 95% are singletons. V and J are TRBV27 and TRBJ1-1, with TRBD1 matching 8 bases. Sequenced sample: naive CD8+ T cells sorted from blood. The receptor comes from a man younger than 40 in good health. CDR3 sequence (DNA): TGTGCCAGCAGTTCCAGGGGGCTGAACACTGAAGCTTTCTTT. Amino acid sequence: CASSSRGLNTEAFF.